The 14 T cell receptor beta chains reported below all come from one sample, sequenced in a study of blood T cell repertoires in COVID-19. Repertoires were generated with immunoSEQ multiplex PCR, while TCRdb's copy carries only in-frame clones and drops some. The sample shows about 260,000 clones, less than 90% of them seen only once. Input material: peripheral blood. All receptors come from a man aged 60-69 years who had recovered from COVID-19.

This clone occurred once. The chain recombines TRBV11-3 with TRBJ2-7; 7 nucleotides match TRBD2. The CDR3 loop spans 11 amino acids. CDR1 SGHNT and CDR2 YENEEA come from the germline V gene. With 5 bases clipped from V and 5 bases from J, the junction kept 0 bases outside the gene matches. CDR3 in DNA: TGTGCCAGCAGCCGGGGGGACGAGCAGTACTTC. Its translation is CASSRGDEQYF.

The rearrangement links TRBV10-2 to TRBJ2-2, with D uncertain. Between the trimmed V and J ends, which lost 5 bases and 1 base, there was a span of 5 bases. The CDR3 length is 13 residues. Germline lookup yields CDR1 WSHSY and CDR2 SAAADI. CDR3 DNA sequence: TGCGCCAGCAGTATCTTGAACACCGGGGAGCTGTTTTTT. It specifies CASSILNTGELFF.

The rearrangement joins TRBV4-2 to TRBJ1-5, with TRBD1 as a possible D gene (5 bases). This CDR3 contains 16 residues. The V end was cut by 2 bases, the J end by 6 bases, with 17 bases between. Germline V CDR1 and CDR2: LGHNA, YNFKEQ. The CDR3 nucleotides are TGTGCCAGCAGCCAACCGATGGGGGGTGTCGGTCAGCCCCAGCATTTT. It encodes CASSQPMGGVGQPQHF.

The rearrangement uses TRBV7-2 and TRBJ1-1, with 8 positions matching TRBD1. Germline assignment: CDR1 SGHTA and CDR2 FQGNSA. The CDR3 is 11 residues long. Germline trimming cut 5 bases from V and 10 bases from J; bases unmatched to any gene: 3. The CDR3 reads CASSPGQGAFF. DNA of the CDR3: TGTGCCAGCAGCCCAGGACAGGGAGCTTTCTTT.

The chain has TRBV18 and TRBJ2-1, with D perhaps TRBD2 (5 bases). The CDR3 consists of 16 residues. V lost 3 bases to trimming and J lost 7 bases, with 19 bases between them. Germline CDR1 is KGHSH and CDR2 is LQKENI. CDR3 DNA: TGTGCCAGCTCACCTGGACTTAGAGGAACAACGAATGAGCAGTTCTTC. It translates to CASSPGLRGTTNEQFF.

This clone was recorded once. The chain is built from TRBV19 and TRBJ2-7; maybe TRBD2 (7 bases). This CDR3 is built from 15 residues. Trimming cost V 7 bases and J 6 bases, with 22 bases left between them. Germline CDR1 is LNHDA and CDR2 is SQIVND (reference sequence). The CDR3 is CASTAGAGLFFEQYF. The CDR3 nucleotides read TGTGCCAGTACCGCGGGGGCAGGCTTATTTTTCGAGCAGTACTTC.

The chain employs TRBV7-8 and TRBJ2-2; the match to TRBD1 covers 7 bases. The CDR3 totals 15 residues. V lost 4 bases and J lost 4; bases outside the gene matches: 6. Per germline, CDR1 SGHVS and CDR2 FQNEAQ. CDR3 sequence (DNA): TGTGCCAGCAGCTCCACAGGGGTCGCCACCGGGGAGCTGTTTTTT. Its protein product is CASSSTGVATGELFF.

This sequence joins TRBV14 and TRBJ1-2; 7 positions match TRBD1. The J segment lost 4 bases and the V segment lost 3 bases, leaving 11 bases of the junction unmatched. Per germline, CDR1 SGHDN and CDR2 FVKESK. The CDR3 spans 16 residues. CDR3 coding DNA: TGTGCCAGCAGCCATAAGCCAGGGGGAACCACCTATGGCTACACCTTC. Its translation: CASSHKPGGTTYGYTF.

This chain joins TRBV6-5 and TRBJ2-7; 7 bases align to TRBD1. V lost 6 bases to trimming and J lost 2 bases; unmatched junction nucleotides: 10. CDR3 length: 15 amino acids. Germline V gene data show CDR1 as MNHEY and CDR2 as SVGAGI. In nucleotides, the CDR3 is TGTGCCAGCAGCTACGCCCCGGACAGGACCTACGAGCAGTACTTC. Translation: CASSYAPDRTYEQYF.

The chain recombines TRBV4-1 with TRBJ1-1; weak D call: TRBD1 (6 bases). Trimming removed 2 bases from V and 0 bases from J, with 13 bases in between. The germline CDR1 and CDR2 sequences are MGHRA and YSYEKL. CDR3 length: 16 residues. As DNA, the CDR3 is TGCGCCAGCAGCCAAACAGGGAGTCGGGTGAACACTGAAGCTTTCTTT. Translating it yields CASSQTGSRVNTEAFF.

This chain connects TRBV30 to TRBJ2-3; TRBD2 aligns across 9 bases. The CDR3 spans 15 residues. Germline V gives CDR1 GTSNPN, CDR2 SVGIG (reference sequence). V lost 1 base and J lost 1; bases outside the gene matches: 3. The CDR3 is CAWSGSGRGTDTQYF. The CDR3 DNA follows: TGTGCCTGGAGTGGTAGCGGGAGAGGCACAGATACGCAGTATTTT.

With respect to this clone: This same CDR3 is encoded by further DNA sequences in the sample. The chain links TRBV3-1 (or the pseudogene TRBV3-2) to TRBJ1-1; tentatively, D is TRBD1 (6 bases). V lost 3 bases, J lost 1 base, and 9 bases lay in between. The length of the CDR3 is 14 residues. The germline CDR1 and CDR2 sequences are LGHDT and YNNKEL (reference sequence). The CDR3 is CASSHRGGNTEAFF. The CDR3 nucleotides read TGTGCCAGCAGCCATAGAGGGGGGAACACTGAAGCTTTCTTT.

This clone was found a few times. This chain links TRBV28 with TRBJ1-5, with 11 bases aligning to TRBD1. CDR1 is MDHEN, CDR2 SYDVKM, per germline. The CDR3 covers 15 residues. The V gene end was trimmed by 5 bases and the J gene end by 6 bases; junction bases not matched to a gene: 6. This CDR3 reads CASSPGQGVGQPQHF. CDR3 DNA sequence: TGTGCCAGCAGTCCGGGACAGGGGGTGGGTCAGCCCCAGCATTTT.

The chain couples TRBV5-1 to TRBJ2-7; D is ambiguous. The CDR3 consists of 14 residues. V lost 4 bases and J 0 bases, leaving 11 bases between the germline ends. The germline V gene has CDR1 SGHRS and CDR2 YFSETQ. CDR3 amino acids: CASSLRAGSYEQYF. CDR3 nucleotide sequence: TGCGCCAGCAGCCTTCGCGCAGGCTCCTACGAGCAGTACTTC.